The 2 T cell receptor beta chains in this list originate from one sample, sequenced in a study of blood T cell repertoires in COVID-19. Sequencing was performed with immunoSEQ multiplex PCR; in TCRdb, only in-frame clones are kept and a portion is missing. The sample holds 200,000 to 300,000 clones, approximately 80% seen once. Sequencing was carried out using peripheral blood. All receptors derive from a human donor in a cohort sampled during active COVID-19.

The CDR3 reads CASSQGRAKNIQYF. CDR3 nucleotides: TGTGCCAGCAGCCAAGGTCGGGCCAAAAACATTCAGTACTTC. The rearrangement uses TRBV14 and TRBJ2-4; D ambiguous. Germline CDR1 and CDR2: SGHDN and FVKESK. V was clipped by 1 base and J by 1 base, with 5 bases between them. The CDR3 loop spans 14 amino acids.

The genes are TRBV3-1 (or the pseudogene TRBV3-2) and TRBJ1-1; D may be TRBD1 (5 bases). The germline V and J ends were trimmed by 5 bases and 4 bases, with 11 bases remaining between them. The germline CDR1 and CDR2 sequences are LGHDT and YNNKEL (reference sequence). This CDR3 is built from 13 residues. CDR3: CASSTRGGTEAFF. CDR3 DNA: TGTGCCAGCAGCACCCGGGGGGGCACTGAAGCTTTCTTT.